What follows are 7 T cell receptor beta chains derived from one specimen sequenced in a study of identifying expanded T cells in peripheral blood. Clones were read by immunoSEQ multiplex PCR, and TCRdb kept only the in-frame ones, dropping some. The table shows about 91,000 clones, with around nine tenths occurring only once. Sequencing used blood. The receptors here all came from a person aged 18-70 years in good health.

The chain links TRBV5-6 to TRBJ2-7; TRBD1 agrees at 10 bases. Trimming cost V 4 bases and J 3 bases; bases outside gene matches: 19. The CDR3 spans 19 residues. Germline V gene sequence: CDR1 SGHDT, CDR2 YYEEEE. The CDR3 region is CASSPLREAPGQGVYEQYF. The CDR3 nucleotides are TGTGCCAGCAGCCCCCTCAGGGAGGCGCCTGGACAGGGGGTCTACGAGCAGTACTTC.

The chain is built from TRBV9 and TRBJ2-3; 8 bases match TRBD2. This CDR3 is 16 amino acids long. V was pared by 7 bases and J by 2 bases, with 12 bases of the junction left unmatched. The V gene's germline CDR1 is SGDLS and CDR2 YYNGEE. The CDR3 reads CASRPSPAGVTDTQYF. The CDR3, as DNA: TGTGCCAGCCGACCCTCTCCAGCGGGGGTCACAGATACGCAGTATTTT.

The chain carries TRBV10-3 and TRBJ2-7; weak D call: TRBD2 (6 bases). V lost 7 bases to trimming and J lost 0 bases, with 16 bases between them. The germline V gene encodes CDR1 ENHRY and CDR2 SYGVKD. The CDR3 is made up of 15 amino acids. DNA for the CDR3: TGTGCCATCACCGAAGGGGAGGACCGCTCCTACGAGCAGTACTTC. Translated: CAITEGEDRSYEQYF.

The chain joins TRBV29-1 to TRBJ1-1, with D possibly matching TRBD1 (5 bases). CDR3 length: 15 residues. In germline, CDR1 is SQVTM, CDR2 ANQGSEA. Trimming left V 6 bases short and J 0 bases short, with 17 bases between. CDR3 protein: CSVGPGWGMNTEAFF. CDR3 bases: TGCAGCGTGGGACCAGGGTGGGGAATGAACACTGAAGCTTTCTTT.

The chain couples TRBV20-1 to TRBJ1-1; tentatively, D is TRBD1 (6 bases). V was shortened by 7 bases and J by 10 bases, with 16 bases between the two germline ends. There are 11 residues in the CDR3. CDR1 and CDR2 from the germline V gene are DFQATT and SNEGSKA (reference sequence). CDR3 sequence (DNA): TGCAGTGTCCCCATGGGGGGGGCAGCTTTCTTT. Protein product: CSVPMGGAAFF.

A word on this clone: The sample has other DNA sequences that encode this CDR3 too. This chain joins TRBV6-1 and TRBJ2-7; 10 nucleotides line up with TRBD2. CDR1 is MNHNS and CDR2 is SASEGT in the germline V gene. V lost 2 bases to trimming and J lost 4 bases; unmatched junction nucleotides: 5. This CDR3 has 15 residues. The CDR3 DNA reads TGTGCCAGCAGTGAAAGGACTAGCGGATCTTACGAGCAGTACTTC. This sequence encodes CASSERTSGSYEQYF.

The chain joins TRBV19 to TRBJ2-2; 8 nucleotides line up with TRBD1. Germline CDR1 is LNHDA and CDR2 is SQIVND (reference sequence). The CDR3 is made up of 14 amino acids. V was pared by 10 bases and J by 3 bases, with 7 bases of the junction left unmatched. The CDR3 DNA follows: TGTGCCAATCCGACAGGGGAGGACACCGGGGAGCTGTTTTTT. This codes for CANPTGEDTGELFF.